This T cell receptor beta chain was obtained from a study of cytomegalovirus exposure and HLA in healthy donors. PCR involved 60 Vbeta and 13 Jbeta primers. Generated by immunoSEQ multiplex PCR, the TCRdb table keeps only in-frame clones and is missing some. The sample includes 160,000 or so clones, 70% to 90% seen only once; the top ten take under 0.95%. This CDR3 has 15 residues. Trimming stripped 4 bases from V and 4 bases from J, with 14 bases between. Germline V CDR1 and CDR2: SGHTA, FQGNSA. The TCR was taken from a woman in her twenties or thirties in good health and CMV-seronegative. The chain employs TRBV7-2 and TRBJ1-3; D possibly corresponds to TRBD1 (6 bases). The sample was PBMCs. The CDR3 reads CASSSTGTYGNTIYF. In nucleotides, the CDR3 is TGTGCCAGCAGCTCAACAGGGACCTACGGAAACACCATATATTTT.